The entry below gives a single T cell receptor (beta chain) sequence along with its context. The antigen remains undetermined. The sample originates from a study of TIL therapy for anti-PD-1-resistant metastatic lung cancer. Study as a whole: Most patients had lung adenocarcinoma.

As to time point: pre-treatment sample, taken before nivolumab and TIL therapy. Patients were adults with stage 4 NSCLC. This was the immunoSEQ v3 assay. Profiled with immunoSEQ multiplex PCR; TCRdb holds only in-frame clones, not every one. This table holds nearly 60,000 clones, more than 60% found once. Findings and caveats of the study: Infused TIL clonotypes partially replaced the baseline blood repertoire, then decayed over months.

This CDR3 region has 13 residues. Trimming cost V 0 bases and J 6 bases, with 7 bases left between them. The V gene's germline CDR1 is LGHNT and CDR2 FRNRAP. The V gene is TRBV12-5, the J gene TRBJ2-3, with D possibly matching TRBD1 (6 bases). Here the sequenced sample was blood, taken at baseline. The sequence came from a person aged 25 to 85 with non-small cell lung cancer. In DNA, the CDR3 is TGTGCTAGTGGTTTGGTACAGGGTGATACGCAGTATTTT. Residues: CASGLVQGDTQYF.